Listed below are T cell receptor beta chains from one sample, sequenced in a study of long-term antiretroviral therapy in people with HIV. Assay used: immunoSEQ multiplex PCR; TCRdb lists only in-frame clones, some missing. The sample contains 20,000 to 25,000 clones, roughly 87% of which appear only once. Source: unsorted PBMCs, taken 0.2 years before starting antiretroviral therapy. These TCRs come from a man aged 18 to 30 with HIV. The CDR3 runs from the conserved cysteine through the conserved F or W.

j_gene,v_gene,CDR3aa
TRBJ1-4,TRBV10-3,CAIRPDRTNEKLFF
TRBJ2-2,TRBV5-1,CASSQHQGRADTGELFF
TRBJ1-1,TRBV5-6,CASSGGQGRWSEAFF
TRBJ1-5,TRBV15,CATSRDGASTPQHF
TRBJ2-3,TRBV9,CASTLAGGEGTQYF
TRBJ1-1,TRBV4-3,CASSQLPGTEAFF
TRBJ2-7,TRBV18,CASTRQGGHEQYF
TRBJ1-1,TRBV11-2,CASSWGTVNTEAFF
TRBJ1-6,TRBV27,CASSLRRNSPLHF
TRBJ1-3,TRBV9,CASSVEPSGNTIYF
TRBJ1-1,TRBV30,CAWSVGGQEAFF
TRBJ1-1,TRBV7-2,CASSLYGGMNTEAFF
TRBJ1-1,TRBV13,CASSWDREGSLGTEAFF
TRBJ1-5,TRBV6-6,CASSSRDRNQPQHF
TRBJ1-1,TRBV7-9,CASSHSVGSGGRGTEAFF
TRBJ2-1,TRBV5-1,CASSLVQGHEQFF
TRBJ2-7,TRBV7-9,CASSFRGLYEQYF
TRBJ2-1,TRBV25-1,CASRALLGTANEQFF
TRBJ1-5,TRBV2,CASGQNQPQHF
TRBJ1-1,TRBV7-8,CASSRDPEIAEAFF
TRBJ2-1,TRBV29-1,CSVAPGTSDLNEQFF
TRBJ2-7,TRBV7-6,CASSWGGGYEQYF
TRBJ2-7,TRBV28,CASREPLTEQYF
TRBJ2-7,TRBV30,CAWSQGLGEQYF
TRBJ2-2,TRBV19,CASTFRDSNTGELFF
TRBJ2-2,TRBV2,CASTETRNTGELFF
TRBJ2-3,TRBV28,CASSASGGADTQYF
TRBJ1-5,TRBV28,CASSLDSNQPQHF
TRBJ2-7,TRBV7-2,CASSSNLEQYF
TRBJ2-4,TRBV7-2,CASSHRRTSGGPFKNIQYF
TRBJ2-3,TRBV6-1,CASSPRGAGDTQYF
TRBJ2-1,TRBV6-5,CASSMGGAGEQFF
TRBJ2-7,TRBV6-5,CASSDQGTAYEQYF
TRBJ2-2,TRBV6-1,CASGELFF
TRBJ1-1,TRBV7-9,CASSLAGKAFF
TRBJ2-1,TRBV2,CASNKATGYSYNEQFF
TRBJ1-4,TRBV5-5,CASSLARGLDEKLFF
TRBJ2-5,TRBV11-3,CASSPGPRETQYF
TRBJ2-7,TRBV4-2,CASSHQRESNEQYF
TRBJ1-5,TRBV5-6,CASSLGDQPQHF
TRBJ1-1,TRBV7-9,CASTLSPTENTEAFF
TRBJ1-1,TRBV5-1,CASSFRPGRGGTEAFF
TRBJ2-4,TRBV4-3,CASSQDPGTGWIQYF
TRBJ1-5,TRBV6-1,CASSGWGRVSNQPQHF
TRBJ1-1,TRBV4-2,CASTGQELFF
TRBJ1-1,TRBV2,CASREAGLSTEAFF
TRBJ1-1,TRBV5-1,CASSWDRGLSNTEAFF
TRBJ2-7,TRBV27,CASSLVGLGSEQYF
TRBJ2-5,TRBV6-6,CASHFSSGGAWETQYF
TRBJ2-7,TRBV6-1,CASPEGTGSNEQYF
TRBJ2-2,TRBV7-3,CASSSSGERTGELFF
TRBJ1-2,TRBV5-4,CASSLGGARGYTF
TRBJ2-7,TRBV27,CASSPGTTWTYEQYF
TRBJ1-5,TRBV2,CASQWDSSLDQPQHF
TRBJ1-5,TRBV18,CASSAADRGRPQHF
TRBJ1-2,TRBV30,CAWRDGAGGYTF
TRBJ2-7,TRBV7-9,CASSLAGVRWYF
TRBJ2-1,TRBV7-9,CASSSLSGRGHPEQFF
TRBJ2-4,TRBV2,CASSARTGDGNIQYF